This TCR beta chain was observed in a study of cytomegalovirus exposure and HLA in healthy donors. Study context: The use of the same platform for the roughly 110 validation repertoires and the approximately 730 first-cohort repertoires was reported by a later analysis. Study results and limitations: Cytomegalovirus association was assigned to more than 150 TCR beta chains. The majority of TCR sequences were rare, yet some public TCRs appeared in many donors.

Germline lookup yields CDR1 SGHAT and CDR2 FQNNGV. The germline V and J ends were trimmed by 5 bases and 2 bases, with 12 bases remaining between them. The CDR3 is made up of 14 amino acids. The donors were part of the validation cohort, which consisted of over a hundred subjects and was separate from the first cohort of roughly 620 subjects. There are many counts of this clone. Its target is unknown. Measured with immunoSEQ multiplex PCR; TCRdb has only the in-frame clones, and not every one. The table has around 150,000 clones, about 80% seen once. The sequenced sample consisted of PBMCs. This receptor was obtained from a man aged 25-40 years in good health and CMV-seropositive. The chain recombines TRBV11-2 with TRBJ1-2; possible D gene TRBD1, 6 bases. The CDR3: CASSTSRGNYGYTF. The CDR3, as DNA: TGTGCCAGCAGCACATCCAGGGGAAACTATGGCTACACCTTC.